The table lists the clone carrying this T cell receptor (beta chain) with a few counts. The study ran its PCR with 60 Vbeta and 13 Jbeta primers. Profiled with immunoSEQ multiplex PCR; TCRdb holds only in-frame clones, not every one. Here the sample spans some 140,000 clones, approximately 80% being singletons. These data come from a study of cytomegalovirus exposure and HLA in healthy donors. V lost 0 bases, J lost 4 bases, and 5 bases stayed unmatched. Germline V gives CDR1 GTSNPN, CDR2 SVGIG (reference sequence). This CDR3 contains 15 residues. Source material: PBMCs. The receptor was isolated from a man in his forties in good health and CMV-seronegative. The chain uses TRBV30 and TRBJ1-3; 8 nucleotides agree with TRBD1. DNA for the CDR3: TGTGCCTGGAGTGTACTCAGGGGGCCCGGAAACACCATATATTTT. Translation gives CAWSVLRGPGNTIYF.